These 13 T cell receptor beta chains originate from one sample sequenced in a study of human T cells and chemical hapten exposure. TCRdb re-analysed the RACE reads in MiXCR, keeping a single row per CDR3 protein. The sample has under 200,000 distinct CDR3 sequences; approximately 29% are singletons. Time point denoted: pre-sensitization, week 0. As to treatment: therapeutic diphenylcyclopropenone sensitization with weekly scalp DPC. Here the sequenced sample was whole blood, taken in connection with sensitization to the hapten diphenylcyclopropenone (DPC). The source is a woman aged 25 to 39 with alopecia areata. Some clones in this sample may be carry-over from other donors' samples.

This clonotype was seen more than once but under ten times. The chain carries TRBV20-1 and TRBJ2-5; weak D call: TRBD1 (5 bases). CDR1 is DFQATT, CDR2 SNEGSKA, per germline (reference sequence). The V and J ends lost 7 bases and 2 bases respectively, with 14 bases between them. The CDR3 sequence is 13 residues long. CDR3 in DNA: TGCAGTGGAGGACACCGACGGCAAGAGACCCAGTACTTC. This encodes CSGGHRRQETQYF.

In its sample, this clonotype was seen a few times. This sequence joins TRBV18 and TRBJ2-3, with TRBD2 identical over 8 bases. The CDR3 is 20 amino acids. V gave up 3 bases and J gave up 4 bases; unmatched junction bases: 21. Germline CDR1 is KGHSH and CDR2 is LQKENI. The CDR3 region is CASSPFAGLSSGAIADTQYF. CDR3 coding DNA: TGTGCCAGCTCACCTTTCGCCGGTTTGAGTAGCGGGGCGATAGCAGATACGCAGTATTTT.

The sample holds a few counts of this clonotype. The chain uses TRBV28 and TRBJ1-5; D is perhaps TRBD1 (5 bases). Trimming took off 3 bases at V and 3 bases at J, with 15 bases between the two ends. The CDR3 length is 16 residues. CDR1 MDHEN and CDR2 SYDVKM come from the germline V gene. In nucleotides, the CDR3 is TGTGCCAGCAGTTTGTCGGGGGGAACCTACAATCAGCCCCAGCATTTT. It encodes CASSLSGGTYNQPQHF.

This chain uses TRBV7-2 with TRBJ2-1; 13 positions match TRBD2. The CDR3 has 16 amino acids. The J segment lost 5 bases and the V segment lost 5 bases, leaving 6 bases of the junction unmatched. CDR1 SGHTA and CDR2 FQGNSA come from the germline V gene. CDR3 in DNA: TGTGCCAGCAGCCCCCGGACTAGCGGGAGTAACAATGAGCAGTTCTTC. It codes for CASSPRTSGSNNEQFF.

This clonotype was seen more than once but under ten times. This chain uses TRBV4-2 with TRBJ2-3, with TRBD1 identical over 8 bases. Germline V CDR1 and CDR2: LGHNA, YNFKEQ. V lost 1 base to trimming and J lost 2 bases; unmatched junction nucleotides: 8. The CDR3 runs 17 residues. This CDR3 is CASSQGGGQGHTDTQYF. The DNA for the CDR3 is TGTGCCAGCAGCCAAGGGGGAGGACAGGGACACACAGATACGCAGTATTTT.

This clonotype has just one count. The junction shows a germline mismatch at one end, possibly a read error. The chain employs TRBV6-6 and TRBJ1-1; unclear D gene. Germline-derived CDR1 and CDR2 are MNHNY and SVGAGI (reference sequence). This CDR3 contains 12 residues. For the CDR3, the DNA is TGTGCCAACAGTTACTCGTTTAAAGAAGCTTTCTTT. This sequence encodes CANSYSFKEAFF.

The J gene is TRBJ2-2, the V gene TRBV29-1; 7 bases align to TRBD1. CDR1 is SQVTM and CDR2 is ANQGSEA in the germline V gene. The CDR3 spans 12 residues. J gave up 6 bases and V 7 bases, and 5 bases lay outside the gene matches. For the CDR3, the DNA is TGCAGCGCCCGAAGGGGGCCCGGGGAGCTGTTTTTT. Translating it yields CSARRGPGELFF.

This rearrangement joins TRBV20-1 to TRBJ2-3; D not certain. The V end lost 8 bases, the J end lost 2 bases, and 5 bases lay between the germline ends. The CDR3 has 10 residues. Germline CDR1 reads DFQATT; CDR2 reads SNEGSKA (reference sequence). The CDR3 reads CSPITDTQYF. The CDR3 region has the DNA TGCAGTCCCATCACAGATACGCAGTATTTT.

This clonotype was seen a handful of times. The V and J genes are TRBV29-1 and TRBJ2-7, with D maybe TRBD1 (5 bases). V lost 4 bases to trimming and J lost 3 bases, with 10 bases between them. In germline, CDR1 is SQVTM, CDR2 ANQGSEA. The CDR3 has 12 amino acids. In nucleotides, the CDR3 is TGCAGCGTTGCAGGGTCAAACTACGAGCAGTACTTC. Encoded protein: CSVAGSNYEQYF.

This clonotype was seen many times. The J gene is TRBJ1-4, the V gene TRBV5-1, with 8 bases fitting TRBD1. This CDR3 comprises 14 residues. Germline CDR1 is SGHRS and CDR2 is YFSETQ. J was trimmed by 4 bases and V by 4 bases; bases with no gene match: 3. The CDR3 reads CASSGQGDNEKLFF. The CDR3 bases are TGCGCCAGCAGCGGACAGGGCGATAATGAAAAACTGTTTTTT.

This clonotype came up a few times. The chain employs TRBV28 and TRBJ2-7, with D perhaps matching TRBD1 (5 bases). V was trimmed by 2 bases and J by 4 bases, leaving 6 bases between them. The germline V gene encodes CDR1 MDHEN and CDR2 SYDVKM. The CDR3 has 12 residues. The CDR3 sequence: CASSLTGYEQYF. The CDR3 DNA follows: TGTGCCAGCAGTTTAACAGGTTACGAGCAGTACTTC.

The V call is TRBV12-3 or TRBV12-4, the J call TRBJ2-5; 10 bases fit TRBD1. This CDR3 comprises 15 residues. The junction had 5 bases not matched to a gene; V was cut back by 3 bases and J by 4 bases. The CDR3 DNA is TGTGCCAGCAGTTTTTATGGGACAGGGGCAGAGACCCAGTACTTC. This translates into CASSFYGTGAETQYF.

The chain links TRBV2 to TRBJ2-2, with D unresolved. CDR1 is SNHLY, CDR2 FYNNEI, per germline. Trimming took 7 bases from V and 4 from J, leaving 10 bases between them. The CDR3 sequence is 13 residues long. The CDR3: CASTRSGTGELFF. CDR3 coding DNA: TGTGCCAGCACCCGATCAGGCACCGGGGAGCTGTTTTTT.